This T cell receptor (beta chain) was sequenced for a study of graft-versus-host responses after intestinal transplantation. For the study at large: Multivisceral, liver-intestinal, or isolated intestinal transplants were received by the recipients. Findings and caveats of the study: Early post-transplant falls in HvG clones accompanied the peak levels of circulating GvH clones. Ileal or blood samples showed some GvH clones first, and such clones were also found in recipient marrow.

About this clone: Its target is unknown.

The assay was immunoSEQ multiplex PCR, and TCRdb's table has in-frame clones only and misses some. The sample has some 95,000 clones, roughly 90% seen once. The V gene lost 5 bases and the J gene lost 2 bases, with 15 bases spanning the gap. CDR1 is MNHEY and CDR2 is SMNVEV in the germline V gene (reference sequence). There are 15 residues in the CDR3. The sequencing here drew on unstimulated CD8+ T cells sorted from spleen or lymph node cells, taken before intestinal transplant. J is TRBJ1-1 and V is TRBV27, with a tentative D call TRBD1 (6 bases). The sequence derives from a human donor who received an intestinal transplant. Written as DNA, the CDR3 is TGTGCCAGCAGTCCCTTCGGGGGGGCTAACACTGAAGCTTTCTTT. Amino acids: CASSPFGGANTEAFF.